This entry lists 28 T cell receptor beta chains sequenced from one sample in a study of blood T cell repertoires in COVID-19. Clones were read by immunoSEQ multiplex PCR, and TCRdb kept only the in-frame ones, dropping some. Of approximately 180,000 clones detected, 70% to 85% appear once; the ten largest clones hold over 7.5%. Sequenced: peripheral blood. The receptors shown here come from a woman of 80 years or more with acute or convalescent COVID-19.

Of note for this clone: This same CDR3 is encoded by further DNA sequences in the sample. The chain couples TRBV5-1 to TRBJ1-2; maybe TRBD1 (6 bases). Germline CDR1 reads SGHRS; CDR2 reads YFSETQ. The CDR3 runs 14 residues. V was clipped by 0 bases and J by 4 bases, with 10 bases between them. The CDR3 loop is CASSLEGGRYGYTF. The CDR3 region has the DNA TGCGCCAGCAGCTTGGAGGGGGGGCGCTATGGCTACACCTTC.

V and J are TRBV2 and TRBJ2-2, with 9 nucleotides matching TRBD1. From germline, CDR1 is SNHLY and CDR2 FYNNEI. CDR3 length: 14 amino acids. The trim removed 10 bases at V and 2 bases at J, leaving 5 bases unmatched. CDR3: CATTGQGNTGELFF. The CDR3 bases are TGTGCCACCACGGGACAGGGTAACACCGGGGAGCTGTTTTTT.

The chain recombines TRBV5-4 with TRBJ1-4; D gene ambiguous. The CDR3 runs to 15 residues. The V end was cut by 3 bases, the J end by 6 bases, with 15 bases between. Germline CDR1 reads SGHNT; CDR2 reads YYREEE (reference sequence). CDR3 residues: CASSSSPREHEKLFF. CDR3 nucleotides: TGTGCCAGCAGCTCTTCACCGAGGGAGCATGAAAAACTGTTTTTT.

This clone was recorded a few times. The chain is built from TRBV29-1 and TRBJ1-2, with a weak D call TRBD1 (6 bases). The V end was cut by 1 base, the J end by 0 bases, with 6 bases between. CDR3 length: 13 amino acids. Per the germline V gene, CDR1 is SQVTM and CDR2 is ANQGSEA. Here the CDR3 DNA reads TGCAGCGTTGAAGGGGACACTAACTATGGCTACACCTTC. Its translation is CSVEGDTNYGYTF.

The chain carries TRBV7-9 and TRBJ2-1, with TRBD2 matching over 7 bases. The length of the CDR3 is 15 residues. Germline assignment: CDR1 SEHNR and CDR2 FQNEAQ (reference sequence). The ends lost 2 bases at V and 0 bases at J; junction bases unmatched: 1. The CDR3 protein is CASSLTGGSYNEQFF. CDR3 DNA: TGTGCCAGCAGCTTAACGGGGGGCTCCTACAATGAGCAGTTCTTC.

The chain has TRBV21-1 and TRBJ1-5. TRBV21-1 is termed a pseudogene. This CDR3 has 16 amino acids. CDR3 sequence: CASSRAMRVHNQPQHF. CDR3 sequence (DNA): TGTGCCAGCAGCAGAGCAATGCGGGTCCACAATCAGCCCCAGCATTTT.

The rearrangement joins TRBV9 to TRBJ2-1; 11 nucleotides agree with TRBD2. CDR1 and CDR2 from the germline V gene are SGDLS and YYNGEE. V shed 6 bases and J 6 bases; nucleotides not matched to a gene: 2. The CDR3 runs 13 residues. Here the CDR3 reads CASNLAGGNEQFF. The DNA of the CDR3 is TGTGCCAGCAACCTAGCGGGGGGCAATGAGCAGTTCTTC.

Here the CDR3 DNA reads TGTGCCAGCAGCCGAGACAGGGGCGCTGGAAACACCATATATTTT. Translated: CASSRDRGAGNTIYF. This rearrangement joins TRBV4-2 to TRBJ1-3; 8 bases fit TRBD1. Per germline, CDR1 LGHNA and CDR2 YNFKEQ. V gave up 4 bases and J gave up 2 bases; unmatched junction bases: 4. The CDR3 contains 15 residues.

CDR3 nucleotide sequence: TGTGCCAGCAGCTTGGGGCCAATGAACACTGAAGCTTTCTTT. Translated, it gives CASSLGPMNTEAFF. The chain recombines TRBV7-2 with TRBJ1-1; TRBD1 might be the D (5 bases). The V end lost 3 bases, the J end lost 0 bases, and 8 bases lay between the germline ends. The CDR3 extends over 14 amino acids. Germline V gene lookup returns CDR1 SGHTA and CDR2 FQGNSA. Together with reference TRBV7-2 and TRBJ1-1, the CDR3 gives the full variable domain: GAGVSQSPSNKVTEKGKDVELRCDPISGHTALYWYRQSLGQGLEFLIYFQGNSAPDKSGLPSDRFSAERTGGSVSTLTIQRTQQEDSAVYLCASSLGPMNTEAFFGQGTRLTVV.

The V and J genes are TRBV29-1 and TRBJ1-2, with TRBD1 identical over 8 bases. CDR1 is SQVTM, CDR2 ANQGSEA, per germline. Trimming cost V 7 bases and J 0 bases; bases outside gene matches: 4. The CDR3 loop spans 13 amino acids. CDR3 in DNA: TGCAGCGCCCAGACAGGGGCTAACTATGGCTACACCTTC. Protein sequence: CSAQTGANYGYTF.

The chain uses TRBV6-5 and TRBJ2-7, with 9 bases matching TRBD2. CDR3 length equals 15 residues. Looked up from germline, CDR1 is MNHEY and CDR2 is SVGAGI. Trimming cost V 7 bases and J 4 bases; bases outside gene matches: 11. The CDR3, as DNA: TGTGCCAGCACGGAGGCGGGAGGGCCTGTATACGAGCAGTACTTC. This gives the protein CASTEAGGPVYEQYF.

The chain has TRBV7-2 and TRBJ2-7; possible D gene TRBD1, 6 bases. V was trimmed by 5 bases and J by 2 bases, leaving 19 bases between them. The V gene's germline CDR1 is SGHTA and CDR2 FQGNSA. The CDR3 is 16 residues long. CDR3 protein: CASSLATGSSAYEQYF. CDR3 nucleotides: TGTGCCAGCAGCCTGGCGACAGGTTCTTCGGCCTACGAGCAGTACTTC.

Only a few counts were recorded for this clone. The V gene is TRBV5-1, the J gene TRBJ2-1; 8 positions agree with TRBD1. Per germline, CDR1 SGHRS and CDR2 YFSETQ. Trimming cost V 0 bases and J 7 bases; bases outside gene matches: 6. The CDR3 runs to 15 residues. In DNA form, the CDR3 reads TGCGCCAGCAGCTTGGACAGGGGGGCGTCGAATGAGCAGTTCTTC. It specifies CASSLDRGASNEQFF.

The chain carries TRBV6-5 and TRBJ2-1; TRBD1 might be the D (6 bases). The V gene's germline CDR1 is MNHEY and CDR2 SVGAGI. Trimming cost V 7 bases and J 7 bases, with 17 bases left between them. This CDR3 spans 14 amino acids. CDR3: CASTRVPGQNEQFF. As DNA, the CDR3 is TGTGCCAGCACCCGCGTCCCGGGACAAAATGAGCAGTTCTTC.

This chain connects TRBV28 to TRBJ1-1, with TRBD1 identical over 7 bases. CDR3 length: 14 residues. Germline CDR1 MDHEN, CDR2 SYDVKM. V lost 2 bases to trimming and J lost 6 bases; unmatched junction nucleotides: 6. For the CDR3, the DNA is TGTGCCAGCAGTTTAGCCCAGGGGGGCGCTGAAGCTTTCTTT. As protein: CASSLAQGGAEAFF.

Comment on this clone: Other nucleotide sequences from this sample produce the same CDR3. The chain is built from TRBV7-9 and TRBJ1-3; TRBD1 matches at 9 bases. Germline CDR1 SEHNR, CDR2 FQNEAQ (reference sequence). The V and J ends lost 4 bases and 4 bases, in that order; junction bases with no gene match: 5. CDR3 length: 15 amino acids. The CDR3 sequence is CASSWGQGEGNTIYF. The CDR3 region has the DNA TGTGCCAGCAGCTGGGGACAGGGAGAGGGAAACACCATATATTTT.

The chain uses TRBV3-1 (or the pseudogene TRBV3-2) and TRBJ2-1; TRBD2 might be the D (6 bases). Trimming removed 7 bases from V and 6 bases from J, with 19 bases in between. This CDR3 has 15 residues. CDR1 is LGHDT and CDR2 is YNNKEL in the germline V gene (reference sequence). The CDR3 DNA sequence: TGTGCCAGCACCCAGGGACTTGAGCGTATCAATGAGCAGTTCTTC. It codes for CASTQGLERINEQFF.

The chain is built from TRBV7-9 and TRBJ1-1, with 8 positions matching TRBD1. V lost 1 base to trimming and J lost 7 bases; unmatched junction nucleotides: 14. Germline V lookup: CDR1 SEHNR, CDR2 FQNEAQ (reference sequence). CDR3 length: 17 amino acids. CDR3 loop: CASSLGGQVFPMSEAFF. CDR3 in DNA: TGTGCCAGCAGCTTAGGGGGACAGGTATTTCCGATGAGTGAAGCTTTCTTT.

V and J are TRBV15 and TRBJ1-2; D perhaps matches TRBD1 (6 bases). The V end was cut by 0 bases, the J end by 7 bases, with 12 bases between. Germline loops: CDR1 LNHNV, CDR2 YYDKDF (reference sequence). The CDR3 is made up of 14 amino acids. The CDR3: CATSRDPQGSGYTF. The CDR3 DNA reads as TGTGCCACCAGCAGAGATCCACAGGGTAGTGGCTACACCTTC.

The CDR3 sequence: CASSSGTGAYEQYF. CDR3 coding DNA: TGTGCCAGCAGCTCCGGGACAGGGGCCTACGAGCAGTACTTC. The chain carries TRBV7-9 and TRBJ2-7; 10 bases are shared with TRBD1. The CDR3 is 14 residues long. V was pared by 4 bases and J by 2 bases, with 2 bases of the junction left unmatched. Germline V gene data show CDR1 as SEHNR and CDR2 as FQNEAQ (reference sequence).

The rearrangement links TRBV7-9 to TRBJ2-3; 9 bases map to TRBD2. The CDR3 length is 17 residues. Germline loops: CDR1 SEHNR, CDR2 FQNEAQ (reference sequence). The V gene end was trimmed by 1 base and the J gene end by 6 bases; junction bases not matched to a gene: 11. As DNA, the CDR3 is TGTGCCAGCAGCTTAGTTCGGCTAGCGGGACCTGTGGATACGCAGTATTTT. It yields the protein CASSLVRLAGPVDTQYF.

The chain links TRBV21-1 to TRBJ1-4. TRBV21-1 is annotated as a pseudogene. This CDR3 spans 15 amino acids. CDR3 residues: CASSKAARLNEKLFF. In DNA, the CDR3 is TGTGCCAGCAGCAAAGCTGCCAGACTTAATGAAAAACTGTTTTTT.

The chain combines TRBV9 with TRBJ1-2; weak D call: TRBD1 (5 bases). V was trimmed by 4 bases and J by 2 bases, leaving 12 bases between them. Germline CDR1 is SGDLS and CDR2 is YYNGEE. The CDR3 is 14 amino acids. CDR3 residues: CASSPSRANYGYTF. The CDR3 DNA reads TGTGCCAGCAGCCCCTCCAGGGCAAACTATGGCTACACCTTC.

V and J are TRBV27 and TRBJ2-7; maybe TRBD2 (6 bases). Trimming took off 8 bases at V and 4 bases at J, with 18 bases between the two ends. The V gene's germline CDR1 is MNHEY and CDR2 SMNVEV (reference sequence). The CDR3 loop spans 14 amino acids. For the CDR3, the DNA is TGTGCCAGCGCCGACGGGGGTGGTATATACGAGCAGTACTTC. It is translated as CASADGGGIYEQYF.

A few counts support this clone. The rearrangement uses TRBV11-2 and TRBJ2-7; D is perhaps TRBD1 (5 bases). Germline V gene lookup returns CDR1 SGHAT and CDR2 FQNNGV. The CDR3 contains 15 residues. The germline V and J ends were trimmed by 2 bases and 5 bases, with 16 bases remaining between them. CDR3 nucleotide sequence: TGTGCCAGCAGCTTATTGGGCAGGGTTTTTCACGAGCAGTACTTC. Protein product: CASSLLGRVFHEQYF.

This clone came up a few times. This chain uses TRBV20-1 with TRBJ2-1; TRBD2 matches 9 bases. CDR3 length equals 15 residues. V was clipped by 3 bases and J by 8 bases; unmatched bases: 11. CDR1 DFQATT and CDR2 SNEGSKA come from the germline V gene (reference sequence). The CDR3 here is CSASFAGGHIDEQFF. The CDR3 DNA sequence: TGCAGTGCTAGTTTCGCGGGGGGGCATATTGATGAGCAGTTCTTC.

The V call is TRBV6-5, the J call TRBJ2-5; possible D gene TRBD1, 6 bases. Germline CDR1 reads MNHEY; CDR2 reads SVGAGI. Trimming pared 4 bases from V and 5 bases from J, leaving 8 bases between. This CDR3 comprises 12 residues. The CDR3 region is CASSSQGETQYF. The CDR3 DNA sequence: TGTGCCAGCAGTTCTCAGGGGGAGACCCAGTACTTC.

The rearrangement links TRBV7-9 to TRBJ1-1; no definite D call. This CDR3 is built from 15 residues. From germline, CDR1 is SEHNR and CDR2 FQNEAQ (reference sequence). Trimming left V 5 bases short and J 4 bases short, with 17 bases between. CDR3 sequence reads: CASSLQSQVSTEAFF. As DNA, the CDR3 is TGTGCCAGCAGCCTCCAATCCCAGGTGAGCACTGAAGCTTTCTTT.